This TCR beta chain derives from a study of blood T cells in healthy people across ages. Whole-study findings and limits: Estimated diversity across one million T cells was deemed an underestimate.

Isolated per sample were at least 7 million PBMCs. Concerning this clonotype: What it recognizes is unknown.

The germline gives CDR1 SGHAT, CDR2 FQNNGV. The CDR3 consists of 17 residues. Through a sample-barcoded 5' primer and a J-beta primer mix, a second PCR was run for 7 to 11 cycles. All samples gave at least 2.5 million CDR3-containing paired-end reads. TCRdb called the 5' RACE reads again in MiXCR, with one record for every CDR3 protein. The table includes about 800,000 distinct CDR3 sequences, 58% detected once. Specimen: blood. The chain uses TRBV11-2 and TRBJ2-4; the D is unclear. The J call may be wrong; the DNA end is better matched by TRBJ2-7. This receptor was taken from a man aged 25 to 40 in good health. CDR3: CASSLTWNPNVNYEQYF. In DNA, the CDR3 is TGTGCCAGCAGCCTCACCTGGAACCCTAACGTGAACTACGAGCAGTACTTC.